The TCR beta chain under discussion was sequenced for a study of T cell changes during pregnancy in multiple sclerosis. The repertoire was sequenced with immunoSEQ multiplex PCR; TCRdb's copy has only in-frame clones and lacks some. The sample yields around 100,000 clones, roughly nine tenths seen once. The TCR sequence derives from a female donor in good health, enrolled as a control in a pregnancy study. The sequenced sample was peripheral blood, obtained in the second trimester of pregnancy.

The CDR3 DNA is TGTGCCAGCAGTCCCGGGACAGGGGTTCAGCCCCAGCATTTT. Protein: CASSPGTGVQPQHF. The chain recombines TRBV6-5 with TRBJ1-5; 10 bases fit TRBD1. V shed 5 bases and J 6 bases; nucleotides not matched to a gene: 4. The CDR3 runs to 14 residues. The germline gives CDR1 MNHEY, CDR2 SVGAGI.